One T cell receptor beta chain is described in this entry. Its cognate antigen has yet to be identified. The input lacks base qualities; no much larger clone sits a single base away. The sample is drawn from a study of T cells in Graves' hyperthyroidism and ophthalmopathy (dated by TCRdb to between 2017 and 2020). Study-wide context: Peripheral blood was collected at initial diagnosis, before any treatment. To identify distinguishing TCR V-J signatures, a discovery cohort of about 95 patients was used, comprising under 45 with Graves' ophthalmopathy and about 59 with stable Graves' hyperthyroidism. An independent validation cohort of 18 to 20 hyperthyroidism patients and 17 patients who later progressed to ophthalmopathy tested prospective prediction of ophthalmopathy. The approximately 100 discovery patients were divided at random into training and test sets in a 7:3 ratio. In addition, the study compared T-cell repertoires in thyroid tissue and in blood from six Graves' hyperthyroidism patients. Following sampling, methimazole starting at 30 mg daily was given to hyperthyroidism patients, and high-dose intravenous methylprednisolone was given to ophthalmopathy patients. The paper describes TCR Vbeta CDR3 sequencing of some 130 peripheral blood samples, made up of 43 ophthalmopathy patients, around 73 hyperthyroidism patients and 17 progressor patients.

What the work shows at the level of the full study, not this receptor alone: No statistical method was used to fix the sample size in advance, and group allocation was not hidden from the investigators. In cross-validation, a model built on a 13 V-J signature told ophthalmopathy apart from stable hyperthyroidism with approximately 90% sensitivity and roughly 83% specificity, and in testing the same model reached 80%/75%. Most expanded thyroid clonotypes (frequency above 0.001) were also detected in blood, a finding suggesting that blood repertoires may reflect thyroid immune responses. In validation, the model predicted progression to ophthalmopathy with around 71% sensitivity and about 72% specificity, a median of around six months before onset.

The CDR3 holds 17 amino acids from the cysteine to the phenylalanine. CDR3 DNA only is kept here, 51 bases in frame from base 1. V lost 5 bases and J lost 6 bases; the stretch between them is 25 bases long. Amplification of TCR beta CDR3 regions was carried out from RNA transcripts. The first round of RT-PCR for the TCR CDR3 was performed with the HTBI primer set and the Qiagen OneStep RT-PCR kit. Libraries were constructed in a second round of multiplex PCR, after which size selection and purification were carried out. Sequencing of the libraries was done on an Illumina HiSeq2000 using paired-end 100 bp reads. Per the original workflow: Raw data were processed with SOAPnuke, discarding reads with adapters, uncalled bases, mean Phred below 15, or no exact constant-primer or identifier match. COPE v1.2.5 was used to merge high-quality paired reads, and clonotypes were defined as unique nucleotide sequences. Clonotypes were aligned to IMGT TRBV, TRBD and TRBJ reference segments using MiTCR v1.1. Only V-J combinations with frequency above 0.0001, covering 99% to 99.2% of repertoires, were analysed. The TCS score was defined as F50 (clonal expansion) divided by E x V (chaos), with BLOSUM62-based TCRdist calculated between CDR3 peptides within each V-J. Welch's t-statistics and random forest reduced 514 V-J features to 10 to 15, which were used in a naive Bayes classifier (R e1071). TCRdb reworked the public reads: Q25 trimming with fastp, MiXCR clone assembly, productive beta chains retained. CDR3 protein sequences are deduplicated, and each keeps its most common genes and DNA. TCRdb assigned the V and J calls; the authors' analysis was not used. The sample includes a few hundred thousand distinct CDR3 sequences, with 20% to 25% observed a single time. Clones ranked in the top ten supply around a quarter of the sample.

Stable Graves' hyperthyroidism was defined as the absence of progression to ophthalmopathy over 18 months of follow-up. Hyperthyroidism patients were aged 18 to 65 years and newly diagnosed, with disease duration of less than 2 months. The study excluded patients with uncontrolled infections, other autoimmune diseases, pregnancy or lactation. Diagnoses were based on clinical symptoms, serum thyroxine and TRAb, thyroid ultrasound and orbital computed tomography. PBMCs were separated from roughly 10 ml of fresh peripheral blood using Ficoll-Paque density gradient centrifugation. Total RNA was extracted with Trizol reagent, and quality was checked on an Agilent 2100 Bioanalyzer.

Specimen: blood. This chain is built from TRBV12-3 or TRBV12-4 and TRBJ1-2; the D segment cannot be called with confidence. The sequence was collected from a man between 18 and 35 years old with Graves' hyperthyroidism. The sequence in DNA is TGTGCCAGCAGTGAATGTCGTCGGAAGTGTCCTACGAATGGCTACACCTTC. Its amino acids are CASSECRRKCPTNGYTF.